The 15 T cell receptor beta chains given below trace back to one sample, sequenced in a study of T cell responses to AZD1222 COVID-19 vaccine. TCRdb's copy holds only in-frame clones and misses some; the assay was immunoSEQ multiplex PCR. The repertoire holds some 140,000 clones, with roughly 80% as singletons. Material: peripheral blood, obtained on day 0 of AZD1222 vaccination. The receptors originated from an adult in good health.

The chain has TRBV3-1 (or the pseudogene TRBV3-2) and TRBJ1-1; D unresolved. CDR3 length: 13 amino acids. Germline V lookup: CDR1 LGHDT, CDR2 YNNKEL (reference sequence). Between the trimmed V and J ends, which lost 4 bases and 8 bases, there was a span of 14 bases. In nucleotides, the CDR3 is TGTGCCAGCAGCCGAGACATGGCGGCCGAAGCTTTCTTT. This encodes CASSRDMAAEAFF.

The V and J genes are TRBV9 and TRBJ2-1; 8 bases map to TRBD2. V shed 0 bases and J 9 bases; nucleotides not matched to a gene: 5. Germline loops: CDR1 SGDLS, CDR2 YYNGEE. CDR3 length: 14 residues. Here the CDR3 DNA reads TGTGCCAGCAGCGTAGACGGGGGGGCTGGTGAGCAGTTCTTC. Protein product: CASSVDGGAGEQFF. Using reference TRBV9 and TRBJ2-1 for the parts outside the CDR3, the full variable domain is DSGVTQTPKHLITATGQRVTLRCSPRSGDLSVYWYQQSLDQGLQFLIQYYNGEERAKGNILERFSAQQFPDLHSELNLSSLELGDSALYFCASSVDGGAGEQFFGPGTRLTVL.

V and J are TRBV19 and TRBJ1-5; a weak D match, TRBD1 (6 bases). Trimming stripped 5 bases from V and 0 bases from J, with 11 bases between. The CDR3 contains 15 residues. CDR1 and CDR2 (germline): LNHDA, SQIVND (reference sequence). The CDR3 region is CASSPMDSSNQPQHF. CDR3 DNA sequence: TGTGCCAGTAGTCCGATGGACAGTAGCAATCAGCCCCAGCATTTT.

This clone was observed a handful of times. The chain uses TRBV30 and TRBJ1-4; D unclear. The CDR3 runs to 11 residues. CDR1 and CDR2 (germline): GTSNPN, SVGIG (reference sequence). V lost 2 bases and J 7 bases, leaving 5 bases between the germline ends. The CDR3 spells CAWSPFEKLFF. Here the CDR3 DNA reads TGTGCCTGGAGTCCTTTTGAAAAACTGTTTTTT.

V usage is TRBV3-1 (or the pseudogene TRBV3-2) and J usage is TRBJ1-1; maybe TRBD1 (5 bases). CDR1 is LGHDT, CDR2 YNNKEL, per germline (reference sequence). V lost 0 bases, J lost 3 bases, and 14 bases lay in between. This CDR3 is 16 amino acids long. For the CDR3, the DNA is TGTGCCAGCAGCCAAGATCGCCCGGGGCGGGACACTGAAGCTTTCTTT. This translates into CASSQDRPGRDTEAFF.

The V gene is TRBV28, the J gene TRBJ1-5; no firm D call. V was clipped by 7 bases and J by 1 base, with 14 bases between them. Germline lookup yields CDR1 MDHEN and CDR2 SYDVKM. The CDR3 sequence is 15 residues long. CDR3 protein: CASIGGGSSNQPQHF. The CDR3 DNA sequence: TGTGCCAGCATTGGAGGAGGATCGAGCAATCAGCCCCAGCATTTT.

The rearrangement links TRBV9 to TRBJ1-2; D is unresolved. The CDR3 has 12 amino acids. Germline-derived CDR1 and CDR2 are SGDLS and YYNGEE. V was trimmed by 4 bases and J by 4 bases, leaving 8 bases between them. CDR3 protein: CASSREGYGYTF. DNA for the CDR3: TGTGCCAGCAGCCGCGAGGGCTATGGCTACACCTTC.

The chain uses TRBV5-6 and TRBJ1-2; no definite D call. CDR3 length: 15 amino acids. V gave up 7 bases and J gave up 3 bases, with 19 bases separating them. Germline CDR1 SGHDT, CDR2 YYEEEE. This chain's CDR3 is CASDPYAWSDYGYTF. CDR3 DNA: TGTGCCAGCGACCCCTACGCGTGGTCCGACTATGGCTACACCTTC.

V gene TRBV7-3 combines with J gene TRBJ1-1; D is unclear. Germline V gene lookup returns CDR1 SGHTA and CDR2 FQGTGA. Trimming cost V 1 base and J 1 base, with 7 bases left between them. The CDR3 has 14 residues. CDR3 coding DNA: TGTGCCAGCAGCTTAAAGGCAGGGAACACTGAAGCTTTCTTT. Translating gives CASSLKAGNTEAFF.

V and J are TRBV28 and TRBJ1-5, with D hard to call. Trimming shortened V by 2 bases and J by 3 bases, and 8 bases separated the two germline ends. From germline, CDR1 is MDHEN and CDR2 SYDVKM. This CDR3 has 14 residues. CDR3 loop: CASSLASFNQPQHF. The CDR3 bases are TGTGCCAGCAGTTTAGCCAGTTTCAATCAGCCCCAGCATTTT. The whole variable domain, filled in from reference TRBV28 and TRBJ1-5, reads DVKVTQSSRYLVKRTGEKVFLECVQDMDHENMFWYRQDPGLGLRLIYFSYDVKMKEKGDIPEGYSVSREKKERFSLILESASTNQTSMYLCASSLASFNQPQHFGDGTRLSIL.

The gene calls are TRBV6-6 and TRBJ1-4; no clear D gene. The germline CDR1 and CDR2 sequences are MNHNY and SVGAGI (reference sequence). The CDR3 length is 13 residues. The V and J ends lost 7 bases and 14 bases respectively, with 20 bases between them. CDR3 region: CASTARLGNSLFF. The CDR3 bases are TGTGCCAGCACCGCGAGACTGGGAAACAGTCTGTTTTTT.

The gene calls are TRBV12-3 or TRBV12-4 and TRBJ1-1; 9 bases line up with TRBD1. CDR3 length: 13 amino acids. J gave up 4 bases and V 7 bases, and 4 bases lay outside the gene matches. The CDR3: CASTMTGGTEAFF. The CDR3 DNA reads as TGTGCCAGCACCATGACAGGGGGCACTGAAGCTTTCTTT.

The chain couples TRBV19 to TRBJ2-5; D call uncertain. The germline V and J ends were trimmed by 3 bases and 5 bases, with 19 bases remaining between them. Germline CDR1 LNHDA, CDR2 SQIVND (reference sequence). The CDR3 is made up of 16 amino acids. The CDR3 here is CASSIPRTNSRETQYF. DNA for the CDR3: TGTGCCAGTAGTATTCCCAGAACGAATTCGCGGGAGACCCAGTACTTC.

V gene TRBV18 combines with J gene TRBJ1-6; D unresolved. The CDR3 is made up of 16 amino acids. The ends were cut back, 3 bases at V and 7 bases at J, with 16 bases in the middle. In germline, CDR1 is KGHSH, CDR2 LQKENI. The CDR3 sequence is CASSPYMLGENSPLHF. The CDR3 bases are TGTGCCAGCTCACCTTACATGTTGGGTGAAAATTCACCCCTCCACTTT.

The chain employs TRBV19 and TRBJ1-4; D not resolved. The V gene's germline CDR1 is LNHDA and CDR2 SQIVND (reference sequence). V lost 5 bases and J 7 bases, leaving 14 bases between the germline ends. This CDR3 region has 14 residues. The CDR3 is CASSRGDSGEKLFF. In DNA, the CDR3 is TGTGCCAGTAGTCGTGGGGATAGTGGTGAAAAACTGTTTTTT.